The 24 T cell receptor beta chains given below trace back to one sample, sequenced in a study of identical twins. MiXCR, applied by TCRdb to the 5' RACE reads, yields one record per CDR3 protein. This sample carries roughly 720,000 distinct CDR3 sequences, around a sixth of them seen once, and the ten largest clones take over 10%. Separately, the same data were catalogued under a study of T cells expressing NK-cell markers.

Sequencing was carried out using PBMCs. These receptors all come from a young woman in good health.

The rearrangement links TRBV20-1 to TRBJ1-2; no clear D gene. Germline-derived CDR1 and CDR2 are DFQATT and SNEGSKA (reference sequence). This CDR3 has 13 residues. Trimming shortened V by 1 base and J by 4 bases, and 10 bases separated the two germline ends. CDR3 in DNA: TGCAGTGCTAGAGCCGTACCCGGCTATGGCTACACCTTC. Translated, it gives CSARAVPGYGYTF.

The DNA of the CDR3 is TGCAGTGCTCCCCACCGGGGCGCAACTAATGAAAAACTGTTTTTT. Translation: CSAPHRGATNEKLFF. This chain connects TRBV20-1 to TRBJ1-4; maybe TRBD1 (5 bases). Germline V gives CDR1 DFQATT, CDR2 SNEGSKA (reference sequence). This CDR3 has 15 amino acids. V was shortened by 5 bases and J by 0 bases, with 13 bases between the two germline ends.

The sample holds a few counts of this clonotype. This CDR3 is CASSLLRTGREKLFF. The DNA of the CDR3 is TGTGCCAGCAGTTTATTGAGGACAGGAAGGGAAAAACTGTTTTTT. The chain is built from TRBV12-3 or TRBV12-4 and TRBJ1-4, with 7 bases lining up with TRBD1. With V trimmed by 2 bases and J by 8 bases, 8 bases remained unmatched. The CDR3 sequence is 15 residues long.

The chain has TRBV20-1 and TRBJ2-1; D unclear. CDR3 length: 14 residues. CDR1 DFQATT and CDR2 SNEGSKA come from the germline V gene (reference sequence). The CDR3 protein is CSASHPSSYNEQFF. The CDR3 region has the DNA TGCTCAGCCTCCCACCCGAGCTCCTACAATGAGCAGTTCTTC.

The V gene is TRBV9, the J gene TRBJ2-3, with 7 bases fitting TRBD1. Looked up from germline, CDR1 is SGDLS and CDR2 is YYNGEE. Losses at the gene ends were 2 bases for V and 5 bases for J; bases not matched to a gene: 11. CDR3 size: 16 residues. The CDR3 spells CASSVATGLFEDTQYF. The CDR3 coding sequence is TGTGCCAGCAGCGTGGCGACAGGGTTGTTTGAAGATACGCAGTATTTT.

This clonotype was seen a handful of times. The V call is TRBV6-2 or TRBV6-3, the J call TRBJ1-2, with 9 bases fitting TRBD1. V trimming: 5 bases; J trimming: 5 bases; junction bases outside the gene matches: 6. CDR3 length: 14 residues. Germline-derived CDR1 and CDR2 are MNHEY and SVGEGT. The CDR3 spells CASSDATGGYGYTF. CDR3 bases: TGTGCCAGCAGTGACGCGACAGGGGGGTATGGCTACACCTTC.

The rearrangement uses TRBV20-1 and TRBJ2-1; weak D call: TRBD1 (6 bases). The V gene lost 4 bases and the J gene lost 3 bases, with 16 bases spanning the gap. The CDR3 runs 15 residues. The germline gives CDR1 DFQATT, CDR2 SNEGSKA (reference sequence). CDR3 protein: CSAKGEPRNYNEQFF. DNA for the CDR3: TGCAGTGCTAAGGGGGAGCCCCGGAACTACAATGAGCAGTTCTTC.

The rearrangement links TRBV3-1 to TRBJ2-1; D gene ambiguous. V shed 3 bases and J shed 9 bases, with 12 bases lying between them. The germline V gene has CDR1 LGHDT and CDR2 YNNKEL (reference sequence). This CDR3 has 13 amino acids. The CDR3 region has the DNA TGTGCCAGCAGCCATACCTATTCGCCTGAGCAGTTCTTC. The encoded protein is CASSHTYSPEQFF.

A few counts support this clonotype. The V and J genes are TRBV29-1 and TRBJ2-1, with 9 bases identical to TRBD2. The CDR3 extends over 14 amino acids. Germline V CDR1 and CDR2: SQVTM, ANQGSEA. V lost 8 bases and J lost 2; bases outside the gene matches: 7. The CDR3 here is CSYARLAAYNEQFF. In DNA, the CDR3 is TGCAGCTATGCGAGACTAGCGGCCTACAATGAGCAGTTCTTC.

The chain carries TRBV6-5 and TRBJ2-1; no firm D call. This CDR3 spans 13 amino acids. V gave up 2 bases and J gave up 9 bases, with 11 bases separating them. Germline V gene sequence: CDR1 MNHEY, CDR2 SVGAGI. The CDR3 DNA reads TGTGCCAGCAGTTACCCTAGTAGCAGTGAGCAGTTCTTC. As protein: CASSYPSSSEQFF.

This sequence joins TRBV5-1 and TRBJ2-7; 8 positions agree with TRBD1. V lost 1 base, J lost 0 bases, and 9 bases stayed unmatched. CDR3 size: 17 residues. Germline CDR1 reads SGHRS; CDR2 reads YFSETQ. Here the CDR3 reads CASSLLSGGSSSYEQYF. In nucleotides, the CDR3 is TGCGCCAGCAGCTTGCTATCAGGGGGCTCGAGCTCCTACGAGCAGTACTTC.

The chain links TRBV29-1 to TRBJ2-5; D perhaps matches TRBD2 (7 bases). CDR1 and CDR2 from the germline V gene are SQVTM and ANQGSEA. The CDR3 is 15 amino acids. Trimming removed 7 bases at V and 4 bases at J, with 22 bases between. The DNA of the CDR3 is TGCAGCGCCACTTTGGGGGGGCGGGGCGGAGAGACCCAGTACTTC. Translating gives CSATLGGRGGETQYF. Using reference TRBV29-1 and TRBJ2-5 for the parts outside the CDR3, the full variable domain is SAVISQKPSRDICQRGTSLTIQCQVDSQVTMMFWYRQQPGQSLTLIATANQGSEATYESGFVIDKFPISRPNLTFSTLTVSNMSPEDSSIYLCSATLGGRGGETQYFGPGTRLLVL.

The J gene is TRBJ2-2, the V gene TRBV18; D gene uncertain. The CDR3 covers 15 residues. Trimming removed 6 bases from V and 4 bases from J, with 15 bases in between. The germline V gene has CDR1 KGHSH and CDR2 LQKENI. The CDR3 coding sequence is TGTGCCAGCTCCCCGGACGGAACCTTCACCGGGGAGCTGTTTTTT. Its translation: CASSPDGTFTGELFF. The whole variable domain, filled in from reference TRBV18 and TRBJ2-2, reads NAGVMQNPRHLVRRRGQEARLRCSPMKGHSHVYWYRQLPEEGLKFMVYLQKENIIDESGMPKERFSAEFPKEGPSILRIQQVVRGDSAAYFCASSPDGTFTGELFFGEGSRLTVL.

This clonotype occurred a few times. The CDR3 nucleotides read TGTGCCAGCAGTTTCTCGAGGGACAGCTACGAGCAGTACTTC. It is translated as CASSFSRDSYEQYF. This chain connects TRBV27 to TRBJ2-7; TRBD1 matches at 7 bases. CDR3 length equals 14 residues. The germline gives CDR1 MNHEY, CDR2 SMNVEV (reference sequence). The V gene end was trimmed by 3 bases and the J gene end by 3 bases; junction bases not matched to a gene: 5.

This clonotype was picked up a small number of times. The chain uses TRBV2 and TRBJ1-2; a weak D match, TRBD1 (5 bases). This CDR3 contains 15 residues. The V end lost 2 bases, the J end lost 5 bases, and 15 bases lay between the germline ends. Germline V gene data show CDR1 as SNHLY and CDR2 as FYNNEI. This CDR3 reads CASSEQDTFPYGYTF. The DNA for the CDR3 is TGTGCCAGCAGTGAACAGGACACCTTTCCGTATGGCTACACCTTC.

This clonotype was seen a few times. The gene calls are TRBV7-8 and TRBJ2-7, with D hard to call. The V and J ends lost 5 bases and 0 bases respectively, with 8 bases between them. The CDR3 covers 13 residues. Germline assignment: CDR1 SGHVS and CDR2 FQNEAQ. The DNA for the CDR3 is TGTGCCAGCAGCCCACAATTCTCCTACGAGCAGTACTTC. Residues: CASSPQFSYEQYF. Complete variable domain (other parts from reference TRBV7-8 and TRBJ2-7): GAGVSQSPRYKVAKRGQDVALRCDPISGHVSLFWYQQALGQGPEFLTYFQNEAQLDKSGLPSDRFFAERPEGSVSTLKIQRTQQEDSAVYLCASSPQFSYEQYFGPGTRLTVT.

The rearrangement uses TRBV7-9 and TRBJ2-1, with D possibly TRBD2 on 5 matching bases. CDR1 and CDR2 from the germline V gene are SEHNR and FQNEAQ (reference sequence). Deletions cut 1 base from V and 9 bases from J, with 10 bases between. The CDR3 contains 13 residues. Written as DNA, the CDR3 is TGTGCCAGCAGCTTAGTGAGTGAGGGTGAGCAGTTCTTC. This encodes CASSLVSEGEQFF.

This sequence joins TRBV20-1 and TRBJ2-3; 10 bases match TRBD2. V lost 2 bases, J lost 0 bases, and 8 bases stayed unmatched. Per the germline V gene, CDR1 is DFQATT and CDR2 is SNEGSKA (reference sequence). The CDR3 extends over 17 amino acids. The CDR3 DNA follows: TGCAGTGCTAGATGGGCTAGCGGGAGTCCTAGCACAGATACGCAGTATTTT. This translates into CSARWASGSPSTDTQYF.

This clonotype was detected a few times. The chain employs TRBV20-1 and TRBJ2-2; perhaps TRBD2 as D (6 bases). The CDR3 has 13 amino acids. Germline values: CDR1 DFQATT, CDR2 SNEGSKA (reference sequence). V lost 4 bases and J 3 bases, leaving 9 bases between the germline ends. The CDR3 sequence is CSAKAGHTGELFF. CDR3 sequence (DNA): TGCAGTGCTAAAGCGGGCCACACCGGGGAGCTGTTTTTT.

The sample holds a few counts of this clonotype. CDR3 amino acids: CASSVVSGVYNEQFF. As DNA, the CDR3 is TGTGCCAGCAGCGTAGTTAGCGGGGTGTACAATGAGCAGTTCTTC. The rearrangement joins TRBV9 to TRBJ2-1, with TRBD2 matching over 8 bases. The CDR3 is 15 amino acids. The J segment lost 4 bases and the V segment lost 0 bases, leaving 3 bases of the junction unmatched. CDR1 and CDR2 (germline): SGDLS, YYNGEE.

The gene calls are TRBV11-1 and TRBJ1-6; D not resolved. This CDR3 has 16 amino acids. In germline, CDR1 is SGHAT, CDR2 FQDESV (reference sequence). V gave up 6 bases and J gave up 0 bases, with 12 bases separating them. The CDR3 sequence: CASRADYRSYNSPLHF. The DNA of the CDR3 is TGTGCCAGCAGAGCAGACTACCGCTCCTATAATTCACCCCTCCACTTT.

This clonotype has just a few counts. The V and J genes are TRBV12-5 and TRBJ2-1; unclear D gene. The CDR3 sequence is 15 residues long. Trimming pared 5 bases from V and 2 bases from J, leaving 13 bases between. Germline assignment: CDR1 LGHNT and CDR2 FRNRAP. CDR3 nucleotides: TGTGCTAGTGGTGACCAGATGGGCGCCTACAATGAGCAGTTCTTC. This codes for CASGDQMGAYNEQFF.

This clonotype was picked up a small number of times. This chain connects TRBV12-3 or TRBV12-4 to TRBJ1-1; D might be TRBD1 (5 bases). Trimming took 3 bases from V and 1 from J, leaving 12 bases between them. The CDR3 loop spans 15 amino acids. The CDR3 is CASSLYWGGNTEAFF. The CDR3 DNA sequence: TGTGCCAGCAGTTTGTATTGGGGGGGGAACACTGAAGCTTTCTTT.

This clonotype was seen a few times. The chain couples TRBV6-5 to TRBJ2-3; possibly TRBD1 or TRBD2 for D (5 bases each). V was clipped by 4 bases and J by 4 bases, with 18 bases between them. The CDR3 spans 16 residues. Per the germline V gene, CDR1 is MNHEY and CDR2 is SVGAGI. As DNA, the CDR3 is TGTGCCAGCAGTTCCCCCTGGGGGAGTTATGCAGATACGCAGTATTTT. It translates to CASSSPWGSYADTQYF.